The 3 T cell receptor beta chains below come from one sample, sequenced in a study of PD-1 blockade in classical Hodgkin lymphoma (dated by TCRdb to the early 2020s). This specimen's time point label, per the study, means: cycle 2 day 1 (C2D1) of nivolumab. Relapse after autologous stem cell transplantation had occurred in all trial patients, and cohorts A, B and C were distinguished by prior brentuximab vedotin exposure. Library creation used the immunoSEQ multiplex PCR assay. This immuneACCESS table, as held by TCRdb, lists in-frame sequences with V and J called but not all clones. Of the missing ones, under half trace to an unresolved V gene in checked studies; the others have no known cause. This sample holds 90,000 or so clones; 80% to 95% were observed only once. Jointly, the top ten make up over 2.5% of the sample. The sample here was peripheral blood mononuclear cells (PBMCs), taken before the second cycle of nivolumab. These receptors came from a human donor with classical Hodgkin lymphoma.

V is TRBV4-1 and J is TRBJ2-7; D assignment may be TRBD1 or TRBD2 (6 bases each). The CDR3 consists of 17 residues. CDR1 and CDR2 from the germline V gene are MGHRA and YSYEKL. The V gene lost 6 bases and the J gene lost 0 bases, with 21 bases spanning the gap. The CDR3 loop is CASSKRGTGESSYEQYF. The CDR3 DNA is TGCGCCAGCAGTAAAAGGGGGACGGGAGAAAGCTCCTACGAGCAGTACTTC.

The chain combines TRBV5-8 with TRBJ2-5; TRBD1 matches at 11 bases. Germline-derived CDR1 and CDR2 are SGHTS and YDEGEE. With 2 bases clipped from V and 5 bases from J, the junction kept 8 bases outside the gene matches. The CDR3 consists of 16 residues. The CDR3 loop reads CASSFRTGGTTETQYF. CDR3 in DNA: TGTGCCAGCAGCTTTCGGACAGGGGGCACGACGGAGACCCAGTACTTC.

V and J are TRBV5-1 and TRBJ2-3; no clear D gene. Trimming pared 2 bases from V and 0 bases from J, leaving 7 bases between. Germline CDR1 SGHRS, CDR2 YFSETQ. The CDR3 covers 14 residues. CDR3 amino acids: CASSFTTSTDTQYF. The CDR3 DNA is TGCGCCAGCAGCTTCACAACCAGCACAGATACGCAGTATTTT.